This T cell receptor (beta chain) emerged from a study of shared clonotypes between healthy human individuals. Sequencing used immunoSEQ multiplex PCR; TCRdb keeps in-frame clones, though not all of them. The sample consists of over a million clones, roughly 96% of them appearing once. The CDR3 is made up of 13 amino acids. Germline assignment: CDR1 SGHAT and CDR2 FQNNGV. The V segment lost 3 bases and the J segment 4 bases; nucleotides outside the gene matches: 2. The sequence came from a man younger than 45 in good health. V gene TRBV11-2 combines with J gene TRBJ2-5; 7 nucleotides line up with TRBD1. Sequencing was carried out using naive CD4+ T cells sorted from blood. Subset meaning: CD45RA+ positively selected. CDR3 DNA sequence: TGTGCCAGCAGCTTTCAGGGGGTAGAGACCCAGTACTTC. Translation: CASSFQGVETQYF.